This T cell receptor beta chain was recorded in a study of T-cell reconstitution after alpha-beta-depleted transplantation in children. Trimming cost V 3 bases and J 6 bases, with 14 bases left between them. Germline V gene sequence: CDR1 MNHEY, CDR2 SMNVEV (reference sequence). The CDR3 spans 14 residues. Ten or more counts support this clonotype. Preparation of the TCRbeta library was carried out with unique molecular identifiers. Using its own MiXCR run on the PCR reads, TCRdb lists one record per CDR3 protein. The sample has about 90,000 distinct CDR3 sequences, roughly 8% seen once. The chain joins TRBV27 to TRBJ1-1; D unclear. This clonotype was sampled from a human donor who donated a stem cell graft to a child with congenital amegakaryocytic thrombocytopenia. Sample: PBMCs from the stem cell graft donor, taken from the stem cell graft. The CDR3 protein is CASSLWGRRAEAFF. CDR3 nucleotide sequence: TGTGCCAGCAGTTTGTGGGGTAGGAGGGCTGAAGCTTTCTTT.